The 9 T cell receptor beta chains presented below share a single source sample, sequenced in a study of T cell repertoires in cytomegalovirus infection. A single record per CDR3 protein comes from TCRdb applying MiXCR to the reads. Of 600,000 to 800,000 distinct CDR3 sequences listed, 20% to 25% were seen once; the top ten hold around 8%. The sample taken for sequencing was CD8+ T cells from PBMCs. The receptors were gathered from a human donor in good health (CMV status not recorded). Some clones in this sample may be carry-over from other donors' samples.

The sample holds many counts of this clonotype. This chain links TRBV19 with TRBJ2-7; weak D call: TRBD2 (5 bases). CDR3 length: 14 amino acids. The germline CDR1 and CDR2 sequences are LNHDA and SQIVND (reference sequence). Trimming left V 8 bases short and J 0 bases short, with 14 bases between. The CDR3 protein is CASSARDGSYEQYF. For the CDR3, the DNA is TGTGCCAGTTCCGCTCGGGATGGCTCCTACGAGCAGTACTTC. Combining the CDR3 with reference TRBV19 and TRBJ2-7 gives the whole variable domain DGGITQSPKYLFRKEGQNVTLSCEQNLNHDAMYWYRQDPGQGLRLIYYSQIVNDFQKGDIAEGYSVSREKKESFPLTVTSAQKNPTAFYLCASSARDGSYEQYFGPGTRLTVT.

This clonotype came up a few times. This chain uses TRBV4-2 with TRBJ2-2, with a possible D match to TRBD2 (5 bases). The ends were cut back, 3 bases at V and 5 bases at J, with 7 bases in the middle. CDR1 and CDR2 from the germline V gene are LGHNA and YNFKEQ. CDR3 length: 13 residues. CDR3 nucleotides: TGTGCCAGCAGCCATCTAGCTACCGGGGAGCTGTTTTTT. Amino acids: CASSHLATGELFF.

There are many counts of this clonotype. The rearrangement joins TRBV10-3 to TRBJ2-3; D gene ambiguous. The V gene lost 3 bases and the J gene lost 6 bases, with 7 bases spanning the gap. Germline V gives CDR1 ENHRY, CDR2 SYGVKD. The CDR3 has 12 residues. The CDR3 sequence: CAISDDGDTQYF. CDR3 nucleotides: TGTGCCATCAGTGACGACGGGGATACGCAGTATTTT.

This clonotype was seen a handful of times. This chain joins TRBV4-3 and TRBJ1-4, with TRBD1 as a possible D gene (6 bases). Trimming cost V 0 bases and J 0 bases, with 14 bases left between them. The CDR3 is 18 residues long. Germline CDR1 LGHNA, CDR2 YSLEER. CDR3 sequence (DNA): TGCGCCAGCAGCCAAGATTCATGGACAGTTACAACTAATGAAAAACTGTTTTTT. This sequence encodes CASSQDSWTVTTNEKLFF.

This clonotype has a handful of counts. CDR3 in amino acids: CASSLVRLVNTGGHSYEQYF. The CDR3 DNA follows: TGTGCCAGCAGCTTAGTAAGGCTGGTAAACACAGGGGGCCACTCCTACGAGCAGTACTTC. V and J are TRBV7-9 and TRBJ2-7; 9 positions agree with TRBD1. CDR1 and CDR2 from the germline V gene are SEHNR and FQNEAQ (reference sequence). The V and J ends lost 1 base and 0 bases, in that order; junction bases with no gene match: 16. The CDR3 covers 20 residues.

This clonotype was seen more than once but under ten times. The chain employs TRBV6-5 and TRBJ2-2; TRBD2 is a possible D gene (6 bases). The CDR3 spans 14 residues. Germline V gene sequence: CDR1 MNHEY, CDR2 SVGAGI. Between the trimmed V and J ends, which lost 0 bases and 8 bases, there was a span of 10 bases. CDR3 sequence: CASSYSGGRGELFF. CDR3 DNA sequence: TGTGCCAGCAGTTACTCGGGGGGTCGGGGGGAGCTGTTTTTT.

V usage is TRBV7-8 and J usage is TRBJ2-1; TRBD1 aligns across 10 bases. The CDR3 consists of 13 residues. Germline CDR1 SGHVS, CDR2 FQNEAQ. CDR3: CVGWTGGGNEQFF. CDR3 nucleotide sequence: TGTGTCGGATGGACAGGGGGGGGCAATGAGCAGTTCTTC.

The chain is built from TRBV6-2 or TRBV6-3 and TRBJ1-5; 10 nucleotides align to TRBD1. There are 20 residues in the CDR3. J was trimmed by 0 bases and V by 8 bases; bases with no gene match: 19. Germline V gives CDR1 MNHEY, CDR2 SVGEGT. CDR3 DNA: TGTGCCAGCGATTTCGGAACCGGGACAGGGGCCCATTATAGCAATCAGCCCCAGCATTTT. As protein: CASDFGTGTGAHYSNQPQHF.

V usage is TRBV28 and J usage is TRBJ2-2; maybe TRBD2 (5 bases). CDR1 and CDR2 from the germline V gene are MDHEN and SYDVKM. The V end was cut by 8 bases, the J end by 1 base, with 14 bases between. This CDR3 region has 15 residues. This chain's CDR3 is CASDSGRENTGELFF. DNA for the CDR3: TGTGCCAGCGATTCCGGACGGGAGAACACCGGGGAGCTGTTTTTT.